The 15 T cell receptor beta chains reported below all come from one sample, sequenced in a study of T cell responses to AZD1222 COVID-19 vaccine. TCRdb's table, derived via immunoSEQ multiplex PCR, lists solely in-frame clones and lacks some. The sample records 140,000 to 150,000 clones, approximately 94% being singletons. The material was peripheral blood, obtained on day 0 of AZD1222 vaccination. The source of these receptors is an adult in good health.

This clone was detected only once. V is TRBV5-1 and J is TRBJ2-1; TRBD1 matches 9 bases. Trimming took 0 bases from V and 4 from J; bases not matched to a gene: 8. CDR1 is SGHRS, CDR2 YFSETQ, per germline. This CDR3 has 17 amino acids. The CDR3, as DNA: TGCGCCAGCAGCTTGGAACCGGGACAGGGCTTTTACAATGAGCAGTTCTTC. Residues: CASSLEPGQGFYNEQFF. Full variable domain (remainder filled in from reference TRBV5-1 and TRBJ2-1): KAGVTQTPRYLIKTRGQQVTLSCSPISGHRSVSWYQQTPGQGLQFLFEYFSETQRNKGNFPGRFSGRQFSNSRSEMNVSTLELGDSALYLCASSLEPGQGFYNEQFFGPGTRLTVL.

The V call is TRBV7-2, the J call TRBJ1-2; no definite D call. The ends were cut back, 1 base at V and 8 bases at J, with 11 bases in the middle. Germline loops: CDR1 SGHTA, CDR2 FQGNSA. The CDR3 has 13 residues. The DNA for the CDR3 is TGTGCCAGCAGCTTAGACGCGAGAGGGGGCTACACCTTC. It specifies CASSLDARGGYTF.

The V and J genes are TRBV9 and TRBJ2-2; TRBD1 matches 10 bases. With V trimmed by 4 bases and J by 6 bases, 9 bases remained unmatched. Looked up from germline, CDR1 is SGDLS and CDR2 is YYNGEE. This CDR3 contains 16 residues. DNA for the CDR3: TGTGCCAGCAGCCATACAATCGGGACAGGGGCCGGGGAGCTGTTTTTT. Translation: CASSHTIGTGAGELFF.

The chain couples TRBV6-2 or TRBV6-3 to TRBJ1-5, with D possibly TRBD1 on 5 matching bases. Germline V CDR1 and CDR2: MNHEY, SVGEGT. This CDR3 is 16 amino acids long. Trimming pared 2 bases from V and 3 bases from J, leaving 14 bases between. The CDR3 spells CASSYVGRATNQPQHF. The CDR3 DNA is TGTGCCAGCAGTTACGTCGGCAGGGCGACCAATCAGCCCCAGCATTTT.

Only one count was recorded for this clone. V is TRBV18 and J is TRBJ1-1; possibly TRBD1 for D (5 bases). The germline V gene encodes CDR1 KGHSH and CDR2 LQKENI. CDR3 length equals 16 residues. The V gene lost 3 bases and the J gene lost 1 base, with 15 bases spanning the gap. CDR3 nucleotides: TGTGCCAGCTCACCGCCAGGGTCCTCCAGGAACACTGAAGCTTTCTTT. Protein: CASSPPGSSRNTEAFF. The full variable domain, its missing parts supplied by reference TRBV18 and TRBJ1-1, is NAGVMQNPRHLVRRRGQEARLRCSPMKGHSHVYWYRQLPEEGLKFMVYLQKENIIDESGMPKERFSAEFPKEGPSILRIQQVVRGDSAAYFCASSPPGSSRNTEAFFGQGTRLTVV.

The rearrangement joins TRBV6-5 to TRBJ2-3; TRBD1 is a possible D gene (6 bases). CDR3 length: 14 residues. The V end was cut by 2 bases, the J end by 3 bases, with 9 bases between. Germline assignment: CDR1 MNHEY and CDR2 SVGAGI. The CDR3 sequence is CASSYDRRTDTQYF. In DNA, the CDR3 is TGTGCCAGCAGTTACGACAGGAGGACAGATACGCAGTATTTT.

V gene TRBV18 combines with J gene TRBJ2-7, with a possible D match to TRBD1 (5 bases). Germline V lookup: CDR1 KGHSH, CDR2 LQKENI. The CDR3 totals 13 residues. V was cut by 0 bases and J by 7 bases, with 10 bases left in between. This CDR3 reads CASSPPTVGEQYF. The CDR3, as DNA: TGTGCCAGCTCACCACCGACAGTCGGAGAGCAGTACTTC.

This chain connects TRBV11-1 to TRBJ1-2, with 8 bases that match TRBD1. V was pared by 5 bases and J by 6 bases, with 8 bases of the junction left unmatched. The CDR3 consists of 14 residues. The germline gives CDR1 SGHAT, CDR2 FQDESV (reference sequence). CDR3 DNA sequence: TGTGCCAGCAGCCCGCGGGACAGGATCCATGGCTACACCTTC. It specifies CASSPRDRIHGYTF. Full variable domain (remainder filled in from reference TRBV11-1 and TRBJ1-2): EAEVAQSPRYKITEKSQAVAFWCDPISGHATLYWYRQILGQGPELLVQFQDESVVDDSQLPKDRFSAERLKGVDSTLKIQPAELGDSAMYLCASSPRDRIHGYTFGSGTRLTVV.

This clone came up a few times. This chain uses TRBV5-1 with TRBJ1-6, with D possibly being TRBD1 (5 bases). Between the trimmed V and J ends, which lost 0 bases and 1 base, there was a span of 8 bases. Germline CDR1 reads SGHRS; CDR2 reads YFSETQ. The CDR3 runs 16 residues. Written as DNA, the CDR3 is TGCGCCAGCAGCTTGGCGGGGGGTTCCTATAATTCACCCCTCCACTTT. This encodes CASSLAGGSYNSPLHF. The complete variable domain, with remaining parts taken from reference TRBV5-1 and TRBJ1-6, reads KAGVTQTPRYLIKTRGQQVTLSCSPISGHRSVSWYQQTPGQGLQFLFEYFSETQRNKGNFPGRFSGRQFSNSRSEMNVSTLELGDSALYLCASSLAGGSYNSPLHFGNGTRLTVT.

This chain uses TRBV19 with TRBJ1-1; tentative D call: TRBD1 (5 bases). This CDR3 has 13 residues. V lost 4 bases, J lost 4 bases, and 10 bases lay in between. The germline V gene encodes CDR1 LNHDA and CDR2 SQIVND (reference sequence). This CDR3 is CASSKQGPTEAFF. The CDR3 DNA reads as TGTGCCAGTAGTAAGCAGGGCCCCACTGAAGCTTTCTTT.

This chain uses TRBV5-1 with TRBJ2-3; possibly TRBD2 for D (6 bases). The CDR3 consists of 13 residues. From germline, CDR1 is SGHRS and CDR2 YFSETQ. Between the trimmed V and J ends, which lost 5 bases and 6 bases, there was a span of 13 bases. This CDR3 reads CASRNILADTQYF. CDR3 nucleotide sequence: TGCGCCAGCAGGAATATTCTAGCGGATACGCAGTATTTT.

The V gene is TRBV12-5, the J gene TRBJ2-1, with TRBD2 matching over 10 bases. The germline CDR1 and CDR2 sequences are LGHNT and FRNRAP. The CDR3 consists of 17 residues. Germline trimming cut 5 bases from V and 0 bases from J; bases unmatched to any gene: 7. The CDR3 nucleotides read TGTGCTAGTGGTCCGGGACTAGCGTTGAGCTCCTACAATGAGCAGTTCTTC. This gives the protein CASGPGLALSSYNEQFF.

This clone was seen a single time. CDR3 sequence reads: CASSLKGAYPQPQHF. CDR3 coding DNA: TGTGCCAGCAGCTTGAAAGGGGCGTACCCTCAGCCCCAGCATTTT. The gene calls are TRBV5-6 and TRBJ1-5; D is possibly TRBD1 (5 bases). The CDR3 extends over 15 amino acids. V was cut by 1 base and J by 6 bases, with 14 bases left in between. The germline V gene encodes CDR1 SGHDT and CDR2 YYEEEE.

The CDR3 DNA follows: TGTGCCAGTAGTATCCTGGCCCCGGCAGATAATCAGCCCCAGCATTTT. Amino acids: CASSILAPADNQPQHF. The V and J genes are TRBV19 and TRBJ1-5; D is uncertain. V was clipped by 3 bases and J by 4 bases, with 16 bases between them. This CDR3 region has 16 residues. Germline V lookup: CDR1 LNHDA, CDR2 SQIVND (reference sequence).

The rearrangement links TRBV5-4 to TRBJ2-3; 7 bases agree with TRBD2. The V gene's germline CDR1 is SGHNT and CDR2 YYREEE (reference sequence). V shed 1 base, J shed 4 bases, and the junction held 6 bases outside the gene matches. The CDR3 loop spans 15 amino acids. Written as DNA, the CDR3 is TGTGCCAGCAGCTTGATGGGCGGGGGTTCAGATACGCAGTATTTT. Translated, it gives CASSLMGGGSDTQYF.